These 9 T cell receptor beta chains originate from one sample sequenced in a study of Graves' ophthalmopathy and Graves' hyperthyroidism. Researchers took RNA transcripts and amplified TCR beta CDR3 regions from them. The authors performed first-round RT-PCR with HTBI primers and then a second-round multiplex PCR. TCRdb ran MiXCR on the multiplex PCR reads and lists one entry per CDR3 protein. The repertoire holds 150,000 or so distinct CDR3 sequences, with 39% as singletons. Sequenced material: peripheral blood. All receptors derive from a young man with Graves' ophthalmopathy.

This clonotype was found many times. The V gene is TRBV12-3 or TRBV12-4, the J gene TRBJ2-7; maybe TRBD1 (5 bases). This CDR3 contains 11 residues. V was pared by 6 bases and J by 8 bases, with 11 bases between. The CDR3 loop is CASSLQAQQYF. The DNA of the CDR3 is TGTGCCAGCAGCTTACAGGCGCAGCAGTACTTC.

This clonotype was seen just once. The chain recombines TRBV29-1 with TRBJ1-1; the D gene is possibly TRBD1 (6 bases). The germline V gene encodes CDR1 SQVTM and CDR2 ANQGSEA. The CDR3 sequence is 13 residues long. Trimming removed 2 bases from V and 0 bases from J, with 7 bases in between. CDR3 in DNA: TGCAGCGTTGAATCAGGGGTGAACACTGAAGCTTTCTTT. Protein sequence: CSVESGVNTEAFF.

This clonotype appeared many times. The V call is TRBV28, the J call TRBJ2-4; 8 bases are a match to TRBD2. The V gene's germline CDR1 is MDHEN and CDR2 SYDVKM. The length of the CDR3 is 14 residues. V shed 8 bases and J 7 bases; nucleotides not matched to a gene: 10. The CDR3 here is CASGQPAGVNIQYF. The CDR3 DNA follows: TGTGCCAGCGGACAACCAGCGGGAGTGAACATTCAGTACTTC.

This clonotype was recorded many times. The V gene is TRBV28, the J gene TRBJ1-1; TRBD1 matches at 7 bases. V was pared by 4 bases and J by 2 bases, with 7 bases of the junction left unmatched. The CDR3 loop spans 15 amino acids. Germline V gives CDR1 MDHEN, CDR2 SYDVKM. The CDR3 here is CASSSLDRANTEAFF. As DNA, the CDR3 is TGTGCCAGCAGTTCTCTCGACAGGGCTAACACTGAAGCTTTCTTT.

The chain has TRBV6-5 and TRBJ2-7, with unresolved D. The CDR3 runs 12 residues. V lost 8 bases, J lost 0 bases, and 8 bases lay in between. Germline V CDR1 and CDR2: MNHEY, SVGAGI. DNA for the CDR3: TGTGCCAGCGTTCGAAGCTCCTACGAGCAGTACTTC. This gives the protein CASVRSSYEQYF.

The V and J genes are TRBV6-1 and TRBJ2-7; 8 bases are shared with TRBD1. There are 15 residues in the CDR3. CDR1 MNHNS and CDR2 SASEGT come from the germline V gene. V shed 5 bases, J shed 0 bases, and the junction held 6 bases outside the gene matches. CDR3 DNA: TGTGCCAGCAGTATTACGACAGGGGCCTCCTACGAGCAGTACTTC. Residues: CASSITTGASYEQYF.

CDR3 nucleotides: TGTGCCAGCCGCACCCAGGGTGGTATGCATGGCTACACCTTC. Protein product: CASRTQGGMHGYTF. The rearrangement uses TRBV12-3 or TRBV12-4 and TRBJ1-2, with a weak D call TRBD1 (5 bases). V was trimmed by 8 bases and J by 6 bases, leaving 19 bases between them. This CDR3 is 14 amino acids long.

V gene TRBV6-5 combines with J gene TRBJ2-7, with 7 bases identical to TRBD2. Germline CDR1 is MNHEY and CDR2 is SVGAGI. The CDR3 runs 14 residues. Trimming removed 1 base from V and 6 bases from J; junction bases left unmatched: 6. For the CDR3, the DNA is TGTGCCAGCAGTTACTGGCGGGAGTCTGGCGAGCAGTACTTC. Protein sequence: CASSYWRESGEQYF.

This clonotype was detected ten times or more. The V and J genes are TRBV27 and TRBJ2-7; D may be TRBD1 (5 bases). Between the trimmed V and J ends, which lost 6 bases and 5 bases, there was a span of 14 bases. The germline gives CDR1 MNHEY, CDR2 SMNVEV (reference sequence). There are 13 residues in the CDR3. This chain's CDR3 is CASSMGRGDEQYF. The CDR3 DNA follows: TGTGCCAGCAGCATGGGGCGCGGCGACGAGCAGTACTTC.